This T cell receptor beta chain was sequenced in a study of cytomegalovirus exposure and HLA in healthy donors. Background on the study: Earlier, some 170 million T cells were analyzed, and 95 million to 140 million unique TCR beta sequences were found among them. Whole-study findings and limits: In an earlier analysis, productive rearrangement rates for most beta V segments clustered near 87% or 30%. Sequencing probably produced one cluster of sequence variants that were highly shared. Under in vitro conditions, a few CMV-associated chains were confirmed as specific for CMV antigens.

V shed 0 bases and J 4 bases; nucleotides not matched to a gene: 9. CDR3 length equals 17 residues. Looked up from germline, CDR1 is MNHEY and CDR2 is SMNVEV (reference sequence). The PCR employed 60 Vbeta primers together with 13 Jbeta primers. The assay was immunoSEQ multiplex PCR, and TCRdb's table has in-frame clones only and misses some. The sample carries 150,000 or so clones, around three quarters recorded once. Turning to this clone: Its antigen is still unknown.

Input material: PBMCs. This receptor was taken from a woman in her 40s in good health and CMV-seronegative. The rearrangement uses TRBV27 and TRBJ2-5; 9 bases match TRBD1. The DNA for the CDR3 is TGTGCCAGCAGTTTATCGGCGACAGGGGGTTATCGAGAGACCCAGTACTTC. This gives the protein CASSLSATGGYRETQYF.